Each of the 32 T cell receptor beta chains below was sequenced from the same sample in a study of T cell changes during pregnancy in multiple sclerosis. The method was immunoSEQ multiplex PCR; TCRdb's version includes in-frame clones alone and lacks a portion of them. In the table there are around 70,000 clones, around 92% of which are singletons. The sample here was peripheral blood, taken before pregnancy. These receptors all come from a female donor with multiple sclerosis, enrolled in a pregnancy study.

V and J are TRBV7-2 and TRBJ2-3, with D possibly being TRBD2 (6 bases). The CDR3 has 15 amino acids. The V gene lost 5 bases and the J gene lost 6 bases, with 18 bases spanning the gap. Germline CDR1 reads SGHTA; CDR2 reads FQGNSA. CDR3 DNA: TGTGCCAGCAGCCCGGGACTTAGGACCTCGGATACGCAGTATTTT. Protein: CASSPGLRTSDTQYF.

V and J are TRBV19 and TRBJ2-1; 7 bases are shared with TRBD2. This CDR3 spans 16 amino acids. The ends lost 3 bases at V and 4 bases at J; junction bases unmatched: 9. Germline V gene data show CDR1 as LNHDA and CDR2 as SQIVND (reference sequence). CDR3 nucleotide sequence: TGTGCCAGTAGTATCACCCTAGCGGTAAATTACAATGAGCAGTTCTTC. Amino acid sequence: CASSITLAVNYNEQFF.

The chain links TRBV5-6 to TRBJ2-7; no reliable D call. The V gene's germline CDR1 is SGHDT and CDR2 YYEEEE. The CDR3 has 11 amino acids. V was shortened by 0 bases and J by 7 bases, with 5 bases between the two germline ends. As DNA, the CDR3 is TGTGCCAGCAGCTTGGCCAGGGAGCAGTACTTC. It specifies CASSLAREQYF.

This rearrangement joins TRBV2 to TRBJ1-4, with D perhaps matching TRBD1 (6 bases). Germline V gene sequence: CDR1 SNHLY, CDR2 FYNNEI. V was clipped by 4 bases and J by 0 bases, with 12 bases between them. This CDR3 is 16 amino acids long. The CDR3 is CASSGQGHSTNEKLFF. DNA for the CDR3: TGTGCCAGCAGTGGCCAGGGACACTCAACTAATGAAAAACTGTTTTTT. Combining the CDR3 with reference TRBV2 and TRBJ1-4 gives the whole variable domain EPEVTQTPSHQVTQMGQEVILRCVPISNHLYFYWYRQILGQKVEFLVSFYNNEISEKSEIFDDQFSVERPDGSNFTLKIRSTKLEDSAMYFCASSGQGHSTNEKLFFGSGTQLSVL.

The chain recombines TRBV4-1 with TRBJ2-7, with D tentatively TRBD2 (6 bases). The CDR3 length is 13 residues. Germline V gene data show CDR1 as MGHRA and CDR2 as YSYEKL. V dropped 5 bases and J dropped 4 bases, with 12 bases sitting between them. CDR3 loop: CASSEGLLYEQYF. The CDR3 region has the DNA TGCGCCAGCAGCGAGGGACTTCTATACGAGCAGTACTTC.

The genes are TRBV27 and TRBJ2-3; 9 nucleotides agree with TRBD2. The CDR3 runs 18 residues. V gave up 3 bases and J gave up 5 bases; unmatched junction bases: 15. The germline CDR1 and CDR2 sequences are MNHEY and SMNVEV (reference sequence). The CDR3 sequence: CASSFDGSGSIYGDTQYF. The DNA for the CDR3 is TGTGCCAGCAGTTTCGATGGTAGCGGGAGCATTTATGGAGATACGCAGTATTTT.

The chain carries TRBV2 and TRBJ2-5; D ambiguous. The CDR3 runs 14 residues. Germline values: CDR1 SNHLY, CDR2 FYNNEI. V was shortened by 2 bases and J by 2 bases, with 9 bases between the two germline ends. CDR3 DNA sequence: TGTGCCAGCAGTGAATTTACAAATCAAGAGACCCAGTACTTC. Its translation is CASSEFTNQETQYF.

Only one count was recorded for this clone. V gene TRBV5-1 combines with J gene TRBJ2-5; TRBD2 aligns across 7 bases. Germline V gene lookup returns CDR1 SGHRS and CDR2 YFSETQ. The CDR3 covers 13 residues. Losses at the gene ends were 1 base for V and 4 bases for J; bases not matched to a gene: 1. CDR3: CASSLPGGETQYF. The CDR3 DNA is TGCGCCAGCAGCTTGCCGGGGGGAGAGACCCAGTACTTC.

The rearrangement uses TRBV7-9 and TRBJ1-2; D perhaps matches TRBD1 (5 bases). CDR3 length: 12 residues. Trimming took 5 bases from V and 7 from J, leaving 11 bases between them. Germline lookup yields CDR1 SEHNR and CDR2 FQNEAQ (reference sequence). The DNA of the CDR3 is TGTGCCAGCAGCCCAAGGGGAGGTGGCTACACCTTC. This sequence encodes CASSPRGGGYTF.

This clone was detected only a few times. The CDR3 here is CASSGDIYEQYF. As DNA, the CDR3 is TGTGCCAGCAGCGGGGACATCTACGAGCAGTACTTC. This sequence joins TRBV5-5 and TRBJ2-7; a possible D gene is TRBD1 (6 bases). V gave up 4 bases and J gave up 3 bases, with 8 bases separating them. This CDR3 has 12 amino acids. CDR1 SGHKS and CDR2 YYEKEE come from the germline V gene (reference sequence).

The gene calls are TRBV11-2 and TRBJ2-5; 7 bases map to TRBD1. Trimming took 3 bases from V and 6 from J; bases not matched to a gene: 13. Germline loops: CDR1 SGHAT, CDR2 FQNNGV. CDR3 length equals 16 residues. CDR3 coding DNA: TGTGCCAGCAGCTTTGGTCAAATGACAGGGTCACAGACCCAGTACTTC. Protein sequence: CASSFGQMTGSQTQYF. Drawing the rest from reference TRBV11-2 and TRBJ2-5, the complete variable domain is EAGVAQSPRYKIIEKRQSVAFWCNPISGHATLYWYQQILGQGPKLLIQFQNNGVVDDSQLPKDRFSAERLKGVDSTLKIQPAKLEDSAVYLCASSFGQMTGSQTQYFGPGTRLLVL.

The V gene is TRBV4-3, the J gene TRBJ2-7; 8 bases are a match to TRBD1. Germline V CDR1 and CDR2: LGHNA, YSLEER. The CDR3 runs 13 residues. J was trimmed by 6 bases and V by 1 base; bases with no gene match: 2. CDR3 bases: TGCGCCAGCAGCCAAGCAGGGGGCATCGAGCAGTACTTC. Translated, it gives CASSQAGGIEQYF.

This rearrangement joins TRBV28 to TRBJ1-4; no definite D call. This CDR3 has 15 amino acids. Trimming shortened V by 1 base and J by 5 bases, and 11 bases separated the two germline ends. CDR1 MDHEN and CDR2 SYDVKM come from the germline V gene. CDR3 protein: CASSLSLAVNEKLFF. CDR3 nucleotide sequence: TGTGCCAGCAGTTTATCCCTGGCAGTGAATGAAAAACTGTTTTTT.

This chain links TRBV5-1 with TRBJ1-3; D is unresolved. V was pared by 0 bases and J by 3 bases, with 10 bases between. The V gene's germline CDR1 is SGHRS and CDR2 YFSETQ. The CDR3 is 15 residues long. CDR3 DNA: TGCGCCAGCAGCTTGGATCTTGGCGGTGGAAACACCATATATTTT. This sequence encodes CASSLDLGGGNTIYF.

V gene TRBV5-4 combines with J gene TRBJ2-3, with TRBD1 matching 7 bases. After removal of 5 bases from V and 6 bases from J, the junction contained 9 bases not matched to a gene. The germline gives CDR1 SGHNT, CDR2 YYREEE (reference sequence). CDR3 length: 14 residues. As DNA, the CDR3 is TGTGCCAGCAGTCAAAGACAGGGCGTGGATACGCAGTATTTT. It codes for CASSQRQGVDTQYF.

V is TRBV6-6 and J is TRBJ1-1; no clear D gene. V shed 6 bases and J shed 4 bases, with 12 bases lying between them. The CDR3 extends over 13 amino acids. The germline CDR1 and CDR2 sequences are MNHNY and SVGAGI (reference sequence). The CDR3 DNA reads TGTGCCAGCAGCACGGGAAGTCTCACTGAAGCTTTCTTT. Translating gives CASSTGSLTEAFF.

The CDR3 region has the DNA TGTGCCAGCAGTGGGGACAGGGTACCGAACTATGGCTACACCTTC. Amino acid sequence: CASSGDRVPNYGYTF. J is TRBJ1-2 and V is TRBV6-5, with 9 bases aligning to TRBD1. CDR1 is MNHEY and CDR2 is SVGAGI in the germline V gene. CDR3 length equals 15 residues. V lost 5 bases, J lost 2 bases, and 6 bases stayed unmatched.

This sequence joins TRBV27 and TRBJ2-3, with D tentatively TRBD1 (5 bases). Germline V gene sequence: CDR1 MNHEY, CDR2 SMNVEV (reference sequence). The CDR3 sequence is 14 residues long. Trimming stripped 7 bases from V and 2 bases from J, with 13 bases between. The CDR3 DNA follows: TGTGCCAGCACCCCCGACAGAGACACAGATACGCAGTATTTT. Its translation is CASTPDRDTDTQYF.

This clone occurred once. The chain couples TRBV2 to TRBJ2-7; D gene uncertain. The CDR3 extends over 13 amino acids. The ends were cut back, 3 bases at V and 3 bases at J, with 9 bases in the middle. The V gene's germline CDR1 is SNHLY and CDR2 FYNNEI. The CDR3 DNA reads as TGTGCCAGCAGTGATAGTCCCCACTACGAGCAGTACTTC. This encodes CASSDSPHYEQYF.

This chain uses TRBV29-1 with TRBJ2-7; 9 positions agree with TRBD1. The length of the CDR3 is 14 residues. Germline lookup yields CDR1 SQVTM and CDR2 ANQGSEA. V trimming: 6 bases; J trimming: 7 bases; junction bases outside the gene matches: 13. CDR3 nucleotides: TGCAGCGTAGCTATCACAGGGGGCATCGGGGAGCAGTACTTC. As protein: CSVAITGGIGEQYF.

This clone was counted a single time. The chain joins TRBV6-5 to TRBJ2-7; 10 bases align to TRBD2. CDR3 length: 15 residues. CDR1 is MNHEY, CDR2 SVGAGI, per germline. J gave up 3 bases and V 5 bases, and 7 bases lay outside the gene matches. The CDR3 spells CASSRSGLASYEQYF. The CDR3 DNA reads as TGTGCCAGCAGTCGATCGGGACTAGCGAGCTACGAGCAGTACTTC.

The chain couples TRBV4-3 to TRBJ1-1; possibly TRBD1 for D (5 bases). The CDR3 has 14 amino acids. Per the germline V gene, CDR1 is LGHNA and CDR2 is YSLEER. V was cut by 5 bases and J by 6 bases, with 16 bases left in between. The CDR3 reads CASSYMPGKAEAFF. DNA for the CDR3: TGCGCCAGCAGCTACATGCCAGGGAAGGCTGAAGCTTTCTTT.

The chain couples TRBV19 to TRBJ1-1, with D perhaps TRBD1 (6 bases). The CDR3 sequence is 15 residues long. With 5 bases removed from V and 5 bases from J, the gap between germline ends came to 18 bases. Germline V gene sequence: CDR1 LNHDA, CDR2 SQIVND (reference sequence). The CDR3 protein is CASSPGTTGRTEAFF. CDR3 DNA: TGTGCCAGTAGTCCCGGGACAACAGGGCGGACTGAAGCTTTCTTT.

This clone is a singleton in its sample. The chain combines TRBV28 with TRBJ1-5, with D possibly TRBD1 on 6 matching bases. CDR3 size: 13 residues. Trimming removed 10 bases from V and 6 bases from J, with 16 bases in between. Germline CDR1 is MDHEN and CDR2 is SYDVKM. Written as DNA, the CDR3 is TGTGCCATCAGGGCGGGGGGCAGTCAGCCCCAGCATTTT. Its translation: CAIRAGGSQPQHF. The full variable domain, rest sourced from reference TRBV28 and TRBJ1-5, is DVKVTQSSRYLVKRTGEKVFLECVQDMDHENMFWYRQDPGLGLRLIYFSYDVKMKEKGDIPEGYSVSREKKERFSLILESASTNQTSMYLCAIRAGGSQPQHFGDGTRLSIL.

V usage is TRBV27 and J usage is TRBJ1-5; no reliable D call. This CDR3 has 13 residues. Germline V gene lookup returns CDR1 MNHEY and CDR2 SMNVEV (reference sequence). The V gene lost 6 bases and the J gene lost 6 bases, with 12 bases spanning the gap. In DNA form, the CDR3 reads TGTGCCAGCAGCCTAGCCGAGGGTCAGCCCCAGCATTTT. Protein sequence: CASSLAEGQPQHF.

This clone was picked up one time. The chain carries TRBV27 and TRBJ1-1; D call uncertain. Germline V lookup: CDR1 MNHEY, CDR2 SMNVEV (reference sequence). There are 15 residues in the CDR3. Trimming removed 0 bases from V and 3 bases from J, with 11 bases in between. CDR3 region: CASSLSFTVDTEAFF. CDR3 coding DNA: TGTGCCAGCAGTTTATCCTTCACGGTGGACACTGAAGCTTTCTTT.

The chain joins TRBV7-2 to TRBJ2-1; TRBD2 matches at 8 bases. Losses at the gene ends were 5 bases for V and 3 bases for J; bases not matched to a gene: 9. Germline V gene lookup returns CDR1 SGHTA and CDR2 FQGNSA. The CDR3 is 16 residues long. The CDR3: CASSRVSGTNYNEQFF. CDR3 coding DNA: TGTGCCAGCAGCCGCGTTAGCGGGACCAACTACAATGAGCAGTTCTTC. Drawing the rest from reference TRBV7-2 and TRBJ2-1, the complete variable domain is GAGVSQSPSNKVTEKGKDVELRCDPISGHTALYWYRQSLGQGLEFLIYFQGNSAPDKSGLPSDRFSAERTGGSVSTLTIQRTQQEDSAVYLCASSRVSGTNYNEQFFGPGTRLTVL.

This clone was detected once. V is TRBV27 and J is TRBJ1-5; D possibly corresponds to TRBD1 (6 bases). In germline, CDR1 is MNHEY, CDR2 SMNVEV (reference sequence). The V gene lost 3 bases and the J gene lost 3 bases, with 9 bases spanning the gap. The CDR3 contains 14 residues. As DNA, the CDR3 is TGTGCCAGCAGTTTTAGGGGGTCCAATCAGCCCCAGCATTTT. It yields the protein CASSFRGSNQPQHF.

This clone occurred once. The chain has TRBV14 and TRBJ1-1, with a weak D call TRBD1 (6 bases). This CDR3 has 13 amino acids. Germline CDR1 reads SGHDN; CDR2 reads FVKESK. The ends were cut back, 3 bases at V and 1 base at J, with 6 bases in the middle. The chain's CDR3 is CASSQDRNTEAFF. The CDR3 DNA follows: TGTGCCAGCAGCCAGGACAGGAACACTGAAGCTTTCTTT.

This rearrangement joins TRBV5-4 to TRBJ2-3, with 11 bases lining up with TRBD2. The ends lost 4 bases at V and 5 bases at J; junction bases unmatched: 3. CDR1 and CDR2 (germline): SGHNT, YYREEE (reference sequence). The CDR3 consists of 14 residues. CDR3 sequence (DNA): TGTGCCAGCAGCGCCGGACTAGCGGGAGATACGCAGTATTTT. Its protein product is CASSAGLAGDTQYF.

The chain carries TRBV19 and TRBJ2-3; D possibly corresponds to TRBD2 (6 bases). Deletions cut 7 bases from V and 5 bases from J, with 16 bases between. The CDR3 covers 14 residues. Germline CDR1 and CDR2: LNHDA and SQIVND (reference sequence). The CDR3, as DNA: TGTGCCAGTAACCTCGGGGGTCCTGGAGATACGCAGTATTTT. Protein sequence: CASNLGGPGDTQYF.

In this sample, this clone turned up once. The chain's CDR3 is CASSFRQGDTEAFF. The CDR3 DNA reads as TGTGCCAGCTCATTCCGACAGGGGGACACTGAAGCTTTCTTT. This chain links TRBV2 with TRBJ1-1; 9 bases are a match to TRBD1. Trimming removed 8 bases from V and 3 bases from J; junction bases left unmatched: 7. CDR1 is SNHLY and CDR2 is FYNNEI in the germline V gene. CDR3 length equals 14 residues.